These 29 T cell receptor beta chains share one sample of origin, sequenced in a study of T cell repertoires in cytomegalovirus infection. TCRdb itself ran the reads through MiXCR, one entry per CDR3 protein. There are 800,000 to 950,000 distinct CDR3 sequences in the sample; roughly 33% occur only once, and over 10% lies in the top ten. Their antigens remain unidentified. The material was cultured CD8+ T cells from PBMCs, obtained from culture after CMV antigen stimulation. These receptors originate from a human donor in good health (CMV status not recorded). Some clones in this sample may be carry-over from other donors' samples.

The V gene is TRBV10-3, the J gene TRBJ1-3, with a weak D call TRBD1 (6 bases). Trimming stripped 8 bases from V and 3 bases from J, with 14 bases between. The CDR3 consists of 14 residues. CDR1 ENHRY and CDR2 SYGVKD come from the germline V gene. CDR3 DNA: TGTGCCATCGGGAACAGGGACGGTGGAAACACCATATATTTT. Translated: CAIGNRDGGNTIYF.

The chain is built from TRBV20-1 and TRBJ1-1; D remains unclear. This CDR3 comprises 13 residues. Germline CDR1 reads DFQATT; CDR2 reads SNEGSKA (reference sequence). V lost 5 bases to trimming and J lost 3 bases, with 13 bases between them. In DNA form, the CDR3 reads TGCAGTGCTCCTCTTCTGTCGGACACTGAAGCTTTCTTT. Its translation is CSAPLLSDTEAFF.

This clonotype was detected a few times. This sequence joins TRBV6-2 or TRBV6-3 and TRBJ2-7; D might be TRBD2 (7 bases). The CDR3 has 14 residues. V lost 5 bases, J lost 4 bases, and 15 bases lay in between. Looked up from germline, CDR1 is MNHEY and CDR2 is SVGEGT. CDR3 sequence: CASSTGGAEYEQYV. For the CDR3, the DNA is TGTGCCAGCAGTACGGGGGGCGCGGAATACGAGCAGTACGTC.

Ten or more counts support this clonotype. The chain combines TRBV20-1 with TRBJ2-1, with a tentative D call TRBD1 (6 bases). The germline V gene encodes CDR1 DFQATT and CDR2 SNEGSKA (reference sequence). V lost 6 bases, J lost 6 bases, and 21 bases lay in between. The CDR3 contains 15 residues. CDR3 nucleotide sequence: TGCAGTGCCAAACAGGGCCGAGGCTCCCCCAATGAGCAGTTCTTC. Protein product: CSAKQGRGSPNEQFF.

The chain links TRBV6-5 to TRBJ2-2, with D possibly matching TRBD1 (6 bases). CDR1 and CDR2 from the germline V gene are MNHEY and SVGAGI. V lost 0 bases, J lost 4 bases, and 18 bases lay in between. This CDR3 spans 18 amino acids. Written as DNA, the CDR3 is TGTGCCAGCAGTTACTCAGGGACAAGGGTCTTAGTCACCGGGGAGCTGTTTTTT. Its translation: CASSYSGTRVLVTGELFF.

This clonotype was seen ten or more times. This chain joins TRBV7-9 and TRBJ1-5; the D gene is possibly TRBD1 (5 bases). Trimming took 5 bases from V and 0 from J, leaving 17 bases between them. The germline CDR1 and CDR2 sequences are SEHNR and FQNEAQ (reference sequence). The CDR3 is made up of 17 amino acids. The DNA of the CDR3 is TGTGCCAGCAGCGGGACCCCGGGGCTATATAGCAATCAGCCCCAGCATTTT. It specifies CASSGTPGLYSNQPQHF.

The rearrangement links TRBV5-1 to TRBJ1-1; D is possibly TRBD1 (5 bases). The CDR3 has 11 residues. CDR1 and CDR2 (germline): SGHRS, YFSETQ. V gave up 2 bases and J gave up 11 bases, with 10 bases separating them. The CDR3 DNA follows: TGCGCCAGCAGCTTCGGGGGTACGGCTTTCTTT. This encodes CASSFGGTAFF.

This clonotype was seen many times. The chain combines TRBV7-9 with TRBJ1-4, with 8 positions matching TRBD1. This CDR3 contains 15 residues. CDR1 is SEHNR and CDR2 is FQNEAQ in the germline V gene (reference sequence). V lost 5 bases to trimming and J lost 8 bases; unmatched junction nucleotides: 10. The CDR3 bases are TGTGCCAGCAGCCCCGAGACAGGGGCAGGAGAAAAACTGTTTTTT. Protein: CASSPETGAGEKLFF.

This clonotype has only a few counts. DNA of the CDR3: TGCGCCAGCGAAGCAGGCTTCTCCTATAATTCACCCCTCCACTTT. Residues: CASEAGFSYNSPLHF. This rearrangement joins TRBV10-2 to TRBJ1-6; D gene uncertain. The CDR3 spans 15 residues. Trimming stripped 8 bases from V and 0 bases from J, with 11 bases between. Per germline, CDR1 WSHSY and CDR2 SAAADI.

In its sample, this clonotype was seen many times. The rearrangement links TRBV7-6 to TRBJ2-2; D gene unclear. The V gene's germline CDR1 is SGHVS and CDR2 FNYEAQ. Between the trimmed V and J ends, which lost 5 bases and 7 bases, there was a span of 8 bases. This CDR3 region has 12 residues. The DNA of the CDR3 is TGTGCCAGCAGCCAGGTTGGCGGGGAGCTGTTTTTT. Its protein is CASSQVGGELFF.

The rearrangement uses TRBV7-9 and TRBJ2-2; 10 bases map to TRBD1. Germline CDR1 SEHNR, CDR2 FQNEAQ (reference sequence). The V segment lost 5 bases and the J segment 6 bases; nucleotides outside the gene matches: 18. This CDR3 has 19 residues. CDR3 DNA: TGTGCCAGCAGCCCGGGACAGGGGCCCTATACCGGTGAATCCGGGGAGCTGTTTTTT. It specifies CASSPGQGPYTGESGELFF.

This clonotype has ten or more counts. This sequence joins TRBV7-2 and TRBJ2-3; 7 positions match TRBD2. The CDR3 has 17 residues. Trimming at V came to 1 base and at J to 5 bases, leaving 12 bases not matched to a gene. The germline V gene has CDR1 SGHTA and CDR2 FQGNSA. The CDR3 DNA follows: TGTGCCAGCAGCTTAGGGACCTGGCGGGGGACGGGAGATACGCAGTATTTT. As protein: CASSLGTWRGTGDTQYF. Full variable domain (rest looked up from reference TRBV7-2 and TRBJ2-3): GAGVSQSPSNKVTEKGKDVELRCDPISGHTALYWYRQSLGQGLEFLIYFQGNSAPDKSGLPSDRFSAERTGGSVSTLTIQRTQQEDSAVYLCASSLGTWRGTGDTQYFGPGTRLTVL.

This clonotype was picked up a small number of times. The genes are TRBV19 and TRBJ1-5, with D perhaps TRBD1 (6 bases). Trimming took off 3 bases at V and 3 bases at J, with 12 bases between the two ends. Germline-derived CDR1 and CDR2 are LNHDA and SQIVND (reference sequence). The CDR3 totals 15 residues. Here the CDR3 DNA reads TGTGCCAGTAGTATCGGGGGGGCGTTCAATCAGCCCCAGCATTTT. This encodes CASSIGGAFNQPQHF.

V is TRBV6-5 and J is TRBJ2-2; 9 bases fit TRBD2. J was trimmed by 4 bases and V by 2 bases; bases with no gene match: 8. CDR3 size: 17 residues. Per germline, CDR1 MNHEY and CDR2 SVGAGI. The DNA for the CDR3 is TGTGCCAGCAGTTACGGACCGGGACTAGCAGTCACCGGGGAGCTGTTTTTT. The encoded protein is CASSYGPGLAVTGELFF.

The chain couples TRBV7-8 to TRBJ1-5; a weak D match, TRBD1 (6 bases). This CDR3 comprises 16 residues. V lost 0 bases to trimming and J lost 0 bases, with 9 bases between them. The germline V gene has CDR1 SGHVS and CDR2 FQNEAQ. CDR3 protein: CASSLARGYSNQPQHF. The CDR3 DNA is TGTGCCAGCAGCTTAGCGAGGGGGTATAGCAATCAGCCCCAGCATTTT.

Of note for this clonotype: At one end the junction does not follow the germline gene, possibly because of a read error. The chain combines TRBV4-1 with TRBJ1-3; unclear D gene. There are 16 residues in the CDR3. In germline, CDR1 is MGHRA, CDR2 YSYEKL. The CDR3 sequence: CPSSQDLAVSGNTIYF. CDR3 in DNA: TGCCCCAGCAGCCAAGATCTGGCCGTCTCTGGAAACACCATATATTTT.

The chain has TRBV19 and TRBJ1-5; 9 bases are shared with TRBD1. The trim removed 3 bases at V and 1 base at J, leaving 13 bases unmatched. Germline V lookup: CDR1 LNHDA, CDR2 SQIVND (reference sequence). This CDR3 region has 19 residues. The CDR3 here is CASSIRGTGNIGSNQPQHF. CDR3 nucleotide sequence: TGTGCCAGTAGTATCCGCGGGACAGGGAACATAGGGAGCAATCAGCCCCAGCATTTT.

This chain connects TRBV6-5 to TRBJ2-1, with 8 positions matching TRBD2. The CDR3 extends over 15 amino acids. J gave up 8 bases and V 6 bases, and 12 bases lay outside the gene matches. Germline assignment: CDR1 MNHEY and CDR2 SVGAGI. The CDR3 here is CASSSGGGLFDEQFF. The CDR3 DNA reads as TGTGCCAGCAGCTCCGGGGGGGGCCTATTCGATGAGCAGTTCTTC.

The V call is TRBV5-5, the J call TRBJ2-3; D is possibly TRBD2 (6 bases). V shed 4 bases and J shed 1 base, with 13 bases lying between them. The germline V gene encodes CDR1 SGHKS and CDR2 YYEKEE (reference sequence). The CDR3 is made up of 15 amino acids. CDR3 sequence reads: CASSPSGPRTDTQYF. For the CDR3, the DNA is TGTGCCAGCAGCCCCAGCGGGCCCCGCACAGATACGCAGTATTTT.

This clonotype showed up just a few times. The chain employs TRBV19 and TRBJ1-1; 8 bases agree with TRBD1. The junction had 10 bases not matched to a gene; V was cut back by 5 bases and J by 8 bases. Germline CDR1 is LNHDA and CDR2 is SQIVND (reference sequence). This CDR3 spans 14 amino acids. CDR3 coding DNA: TGTGCCAGTAGTTGGACAGGGCCCACGTCAGAAGCTTTCTTT. This codes for CASSWTGPTSEAFF.

This clonotype has at least ten counts. The chain recombines TRBV15 with TRBJ2-5, with no clear D. Trimming took off 4 bases at V and 0 bases at J, with 0 bases between the two ends. This CDR3 has 11 residues. Germline CDR1 reads LNHNV; CDR2 reads YYDKDF (reference sequence). Written as DNA, the CDR3 is TGTGCCACCAGCAACCAAGAGACCCAGTACTTC. Translated, it gives CATSNQETQYF.

This clonotype was picked up a small number of times. V gene TRBV7-2 combines with J gene TRBJ2-7; 8 nucleotides line up with TRBD1. Germline-derived CDR1 and CDR2 are SGHTA and FQGNSA. The CDR3 covers 15 residues. V shed 2 bases and J 4 bases; nucleotides not matched to a gene: 7. The DNA of the CDR3 is TGTGCCAGCAGCTTACTCGGACAGGGACCTTACGAGCAGTACGTC. Translating gives CASSLLGQGPYEQYV.

The chain has TRBV6-2 or TRBV6-3 and TRBJ2-1; no reliable D call. In germline, CDR1 is MNHEY, CDR2 SVGEGT. Trimming removed 7 bases from V and 3 bases from J, with 7 bases in between. The CDR3 is made up of 12 amino acids. The CDR3 DNA reads TGTGCCAGCAACGACATCTACAATGAGCAGTTCTTC. Translation: CASNDIYNEQFF.

V usage is TRBV2 and J usage is TRBJ2-1; TRBD1 is a possible D gene (5 bases). Germline V lookup: CDR1 SNHLY, CDR2 FYNNEI. V lost 4 bases and J lost 4, with 11 bases in between. The CDR3 runs to 14 residues. CDR3 bases: TGTGCCAGCAGTGGACCGACAGTTTACAATGAGCAGTTCTTC. Its protein product is CASSGPTVYNEQFF. The whole variable domain, filled in from reference TRBV2 and TRBJ2-1, reads EPEVTQTPSHQVTQMGQEVILRCVPISNHLYFYWYRQILGQKVEFLVSFYNNEISEKSEIFDDQFSVERPDGSNFTLKIRSTKLEDSAMYFCASSGPTVYNEQFFGPGTRLTVL.

The J gene is TRBJ1-1, the V gene TRBV9, with TRBD1 as a possible D gene (6 bases). Trimming removed 0 bases at V and 0 bases at J, with 9 bases between. The CDR3 covers 15 residues. CDR1 is SGDLS, CDR2 YYNGEE, per germline. The chain's CDR3 is CASSVGDRMNTEAFF. DNA of the CDR3: TGTGCCAGCAGCGTAGGAGACAGGATGAACACTGAAGCTTTCTTT.

The chain combines TRBV12-3 or TRBV12-4 with TRBJ2-3, with 14 bases that match TRBD2. V dropped 6 bases and J dropped 5; count of bases not matched to a gene: 7. The CDR3 spans 16 residues. CDR3 in amino acids: CASSLTSGGAIDTQYF. As DNA, the CDR3 is TGTGCCAGCAGCCTGACTAGCGGGGGGGCAATAGATACGCAGTATTTT.

This chain links TRBV20-1 with TRBJ2-7; D uncertain. CDR3 length equals 13 residues. Trimming took 6 bases from V and 2 from J, leaving 14 bases between them. Germline V gene lookup returns CDR1 DFQATT and CDR2 SNEGSKA (reference sequence). CDR3 DNA: TGCAGTGCGAACCCATCGGATACCTACGAGCAGTACGTC. Translating gives CSANPSDTYEQYV.

This clonotype was detected only a few times. The rearrangement uses TRBV7-3 and TRBJ2-1; 14 bases fit TRBD2. Trimming at V came to 3 bases and at J to 3 bases, leaving 13 bases not matched to a gene. Germline V gives CDR1 SGHTA, CDR2 FQGTGA. CDR3 size: 20 residues. CDR3 sequence reads: CASSFPGLGTSGGNYNEQFF. CDR3 sequence (DNA): TGTGCCAGCAGCTTCCCGGGCCTGGGGACTAGCGGGGGAAACTACAATGAGCAGTTCTTC.

This clonotype was counted between two and nine times. CDR3 residues: CASSLAATGIGQPQHF. In nucleotides, the CDR3 is TGTGCCAGCAGCTTAGCTGCGACAGGGATCGGTCAGCCCCAGCATTTT. This chain joins TRBV7-8 and TRBJ1-5; 7 positions match TRBD1. Unmatched junction bases numbered 8, after V lost 0 bases and J lost 6 bases. The length of the CDR3 is 16 residues. CDR1 SGHVS and CDR2 FQNEAQ come from the germline V gene.